Listed below are T cell receptor beta chains from one sample, sequenced in a study of shared clonotypes between healthy human individuals. Sequenced by immunoSEQ multiplex PCR; TCRdb stores in-frame clones only, minus some. The profile shows about 470,000 clones, 79% of them singletons. Specimen: PBMCs. The receptors here all came from a woman in her 40s in good health. Some clones in this sample may be carry-over from other donors' samples. The CDR3 runs from the conserved cysteine through the conserved F or W. A D gene is named only where the DNA matches it firmly. Clone size is stated in some rows and not others, as once, few, many or a class when expanded.

j_gene: TRBJ2-2; v_gene: TRBV7-9; abundance: -; d_gene: TRBD2; CDR3nt: TGTGCCAGCAGCCGTGGGACTAGCGGTAACACCGGGGAGCTGTTTTTT; CDR3aa: CASSRGTSGNTGELFF
j_gene: TRBJ1-3; v_gene: TRBV4-1; abundance: few; d_gene: TRBD1; CDR3nt: TGCGCCAGCAGCCCCCCGGGACAGAGCGGAAACACCATATATTTT; CDR3aa: CASSPPGQSGNTIYF
j_gene: TRBJ1-4; v_gene: TRBV10-2; abundance: few; d_gene: -; CDR3nt: TGCGCCAGCAGTCGCGGGGAGGGTTACGAAAAACTGTTTTTT; CDR3aa: CASSRGEGYEKLFF
j_gene: TRBJ2-1; v_gene: TRBV5-8; abundance: -; d_gene: TRBD1; CDR3nt: TGTGCCAGCAGCTGGTGGGACAGACGAGCGGAGTTCTTC; CDR3aa: CASSWWDRRAEFF
j_gene: TRBJ2-1; v_gene: TRBV28; abundance: -; d_gene: -; CDR3nt: TGTGCCAGCAGTCCTCCCGGAGGGTGGAATGAGCAGTTCTTC; CDR3aa: CASSPPGGWNEQFF
j_gene: TRBJ2-7; v_gene: TRBV6-6; abundance: -; d_gene: TRBD2; CDR3nt: TGTGCCAGCAGCTCGTTAGCGGGAGTTTCCTACGAGCAGTACTTC; CDR3aa: CASSSLAGVSYEQYF
j_gene: TRBJ2-3; v_gene: TRBV11-3; abundance: -; d_gene: -; CDR3nt: TGTGCCAGCAGCTTAGAGGCTAGCAGGTCGGGGGATACGCAGTATTTT; CDR3aa: CASSLEASRSGDTQYF
j_gene: TRBJ2-7; v_gene: TRBV9; abundance: -; d_gene: TRBD2; CDR3nt: TGTGCCAGCAGCGTCTCGGGCGGGAGTTTCTACGAGCAGTACTTC; CDR3aa: CASSVSGGSFYEQYF
j_gene: TRBJ1-2; v_gene: TRBV27; abundance: -; d_gene: -; CDR3nt: TGTGCCAGCAGTTTTCAAGTGGGGGGTGGCTACACCTTC; CDR3aa: CASSFQVGGGYTF
j_gene: TRBJ1-3; v_gene: TRBV7-2; abundance: -; d_gene: -; CDR3nt: TGTGCCAGCAGCTTAGTCTGGGGGTCCGGAAACACCATATATTTT; CDR3aa: CASSLVWGSGNTIYF
j_gene: TRBJ2-3; v_gene: TRBV27; abundance: -; d_gene: TRBD2; CDR3nt: TGTGCCAGCAGTCCGCGACTAGCATCAGATACGCAGTATTTT; CDR3aa: CASSPRLASDTQYF
j_gene: TRBJ1-2; v_gene: TRBV29-1; abundance: few; d_gene: TRBD1; CDR3nt: TGCAGCGTGGGGGACAGGGATAGCTATGGCTACACCTTC; CDR3aa: CSVGDRDSYGYTF
j_gene: TRBJ2-5; v_gene: TRBV21-1; abundance: -; d_gene: -; CDR3nt: TGTGCCAGCTCCCTAGAGGAGACCCAGTACTTC; CDR3aa: CASSLEETQYF
j_gene: TRBJ1-2; v_gene: TRBV7-2; abundance: -; d_gene: -; CDR3nt: TGTGCCAGCAGCTCTTTAACGGGGCCCTGGGCTCACTATGGCTACACCTTC; CDR3aa: CASSSLTGPWAHYGYTF
j_gene: TRBJ1-2; v_gene: TRBV7-9; abundance: few; d_gene: TRBD1; CDR3nt: TGTGCCAGCAGCTTAGGACAGGGAGCTAACTATGGCTACACCTTC; CDR3aa: CASSLGQGANYGYTF
j_gene: TRBJ2-1; v_gene: TRBV29-1; abundance: -; d_gene: TRBD2; CDR3nt: TGCAGCGTTGGACTAGCGGGAGTTGAGCAGTTCTTC; CDR3aa: CSVGLAGVEQFF
j_gene: TRBJ2-7; v_gene: TRBV21-1; abundance: -; d_gene: -; CDR3nt: TGTGCCAGCAGCAAAGGGGGCACCGCCTCCTACGAGCAGTACTTC; CDR3aa: CASSKGGTASYEQYF
j_gene: TRBJ2-1; v_gene: TRBV5-1; abundance: -; d_gene: TRBD2; CDR3nt: TGCGCCAGCAGCTTCAGCGGGATCGACAATGAGCAGTTCTTC; CDR3aa: CASSFSGIDNEQFF
j_gene: TRBJ1-1; v_gene: TRBV29-1; abundance: -; d_gene: -; CDR3nt: TGCAGCGTTCGCCGCGAGGGTGGAAGCACTGAAGCTTTCTTT; CDR3aa: CSVRREGGSTEAFF
j_gene: TRBJ1-1; v_gene: TRBV7-9; abundance: -; d_gene: -; CDR3nt: TGTGCCAGCGGCAGGGCCACTGAAGCTTTCTTT; CDR3aa: CASGRATEAFF
j_gene: TRBJ2-2; v_gene: TRBV18; abundance: few; d_gene: TRBD1; CDR3nt: TGTGCCAGCTCCCTGGGGACAGCAAACACCGGGGAGCTGTTTTTT; CDR3aa: CASSLGTANTGELFF
j_gene: TRBJ2-7; v_gene: TRBV5-4; abundance: -; d_gene: TRBD2; CDR3nt: TGTGCCAGCAGCTCCAAGACTAGCGGGAAAGCCTACGAGCAGTACTTC; CDR3aa: CASSSKTSGKAYEQYF
j_gene: TRBJ1-4; v_gene: TRBV4-3; abundance: -; d_gene: TRBD1; CDR3nt: TGCGCCAGCAGCCAAGAACGACCGGGACAGGGGGTGACTAATGAAAAACTGTTTTTT; CDR3aa: CASSQERPGQGVTNEKLFF
j_gene: TRBJ2-3; v_gene: TRBV30; abundance: -; d_gene: -; CDR3nt: TGTGCCTGGAGTGTAACGTTGGATACGCAGTATTTT; CDR3aa: CAWSVTLDTQYF
j_gene: TRBJ2-1; v_gene: TRBV19; abundance: -; d_gene: TRBD2; CDR3nt: TGTGCCAGTAGTACTAGCGGGATCTACAATGAGCAGTTCTTC; CDR3aa: CASSTSGIYNEQFF
j_gene: TRBJ2-3; v_gene: TRBV5-1; abundance: -; d_gene: TRBD2; CDR3nt: TGCGCCAGCAGCTTGGGGACTAGCGGGAGGACAGATACGCAGTATTTT; CDR3aa: CASSLGTSGRTDTQYF
j_gene: TRBJ2-7; v_gene: TRBV28; abundance: once; d_gene: -; CDR3nt: TGTGCCAGCAGTTTACCCGGGGACGAGCAGTACTTC; CDR3aa: CASSLPGDEQYF
j_gene: TRBJ2-3; v_gene: TRBV18; abundance: -; d_gene: -; CDR3nt: TGTGCCAGCTCACCGGAGAGGGGACTGATCACAGATACGCAGTATTTT; CDR3aa: CASSPERGLITDTQYF
j_gene: TRBJ2-2; v_gene: TRBV6-4; abundance: -; d_gene: TRBD1; CDR3nt: TGTGCCAGCAGTAAAGAACAGGGGCGCGGGGAGCTGTTTTTT; CDR3aa: CASSKEQGRGELFF
j_gene: TRBJ1-2; v_gene: TRBV18; abundance: -; d_gene: -; CDR3nt: TGTGCCAGCTCACCGACCGGGGACTCCTACTATGGCTACACCTTC; CDR3aa: CASSPTGDSYYGYTF
j_gene: TRBJ2-1; v_gene: TRBV7-2; abundance: -; d_gene: -; CDR3nt: TGTGCCAGCAGCCCCATCGCCTACAATGAGCAGTTCTTC; CDR3aa: CASSPIAYNEQFF
j_gene: TRBJ2-7; v_gene: TRBV7-8; abundance: -; d_gene: -; CDR3nt: TGTGCCAGCAGCTTAAGGTCACGAACCTACGAGCAGTACTTC; CDR3aa: CASSLRSRTYEQYF
j_gene: TRBJ2-1; v_gene: TRBV5-4; abundance: -; d_gene: TRBD2; CDR3nt: TGTGCCAGCAGCCCCGGGACTAGCGGGCCCTACAATGAGCAGTTCTTC; CDR3aa: CASSPGTSGPYNEQFF
j_gene: TRBJ2-3; v_gene: TRBV11-1; abundance: -; d_gene: TRBD2; CDR3nt: TGTGCCAGCAGCTTTCGACTAGCCGAAGATACGCAGTATTTT; CDR3aa: CASSFRLAEDTQYF
j_gene: TRBJ1-4; v_gene: TRBV11-2; abundance: -; d_gene: -; CDR3nt: TGTGCCAGCAGCTTAGCCGGTGAAAAACTGTTTTTT; CDR3aa: CASSLAGEKLFF
j_gene: TRBJ1-2; v_gene: TRBV15; abundance: -; d_gene: -; CDR3nt: TGTGCCACCAGCAGAGTATCAGGCGGTCTTTACTATGGCTACACCTTC; CDR3aa: CATSRVSGGLYYGYTF
j_gene: TRBJ2-3; v_gene: TRBV28; abundance: -; d_gene: TRBD1; CDR3nt: TGTGCCAGCACCCGACAGGGACCCACAGATACGCAGTATTTT; CDR3aa: CASTRQGPTDTQYF
j_gene: TRBJ1-1; v_gene: TRBV29-1; abundance: few; d_gene: -; CDR3nt: TGCAGCGTTTCCATGTCCCCGAGGACTGAAGCTTTCTTT; CDR3aa: CSVSMSPRTEAFF
j_gene: TRBJ1-3; v_gene: TRBV10-2; abundance: few; d_gene: -; CDR3nt: TGCGCCAGCATAGAGAGCTCTGGAAACACCATATATTTT; CDR3aa: CASIESSGNTIYF